This TCR beta chain comes out of a study of blood T cell repertoires in COVID-19. Study background: The United States, Italy and Spain were the sources of the acute and convalescent COVID-19 samples. T cells, B-cell-depleted T cells, or PBMCs provided the cDNA or gDNA that served as material.

Methods used by the authors: By means of reference gene primer amplification, nucleated cell counts were estimated. Using immunoSEQ multiplex PCR, the repertoire was profiled, and TCRdb retains in-frame clones only, with some absent. D and trimming come from the DNA, and the V and J calls and clone size come from that table. The sample shows about 110,000 clones, around 82% of them seen only once. Germline values: CDR1 KGHDR, CDR2 SFDVKD. The CDR3 length is 15 residues. V lost 3 bases and J 5 bases, leaving 15 bases between the germline ends. This clonotype was sampled from a human donor in a cohort sampled during active or convalescent COVID-19. The rearrangement links TRBV24-1 to TRBJ2-5, with D possibly being TRBD2 (6 bases). The sequenced sample consisted of peripheral blood. This CDR3 is CATSDASGVGETQYF. The CDR3, as DNA: TGTGCCACCAGTGATGCCTCGGGAGTCGGGGAGACCCAGTACTTC.